The source of this TCR beta chain is a study of T cell responses to AZD1222 COVID-19 vaccine. V was clipped by 8 bases and J by 0 bases, with 16 bases between them. Germline CDR1 reads SGHVS; CDR2 reads FQNEAQ. The CDR3 length is 15 residues. With regard to this clone: Its specificity is not known.

The protocol was immunoSEQ multiplex PCR, while the TCRdb copy is restricted to in-frame clones and leaves out a portion. The sample includes about 97,000 clones, nearly 90% of them seen just once. Whole-study results and caveats: Females outnumbered males among donors, who were mostly white British; clonal diversity was possibly underestimated.

The chain is built from TRBV7-8 and TRBJ1-1, with a tentative D call TRBD1 (5 bases). This clonotype was sampled from an adult in good health. The sequencing here drew on peripheral blood, taken on day 0 of AZD1222 vaccination. The CDR3 DNA is TGTGCCAGCGGATCTCCGGGACCGATGAACACTGAAGCTTTCTTT. This encodes CASGSPGPMNTEAFF.